This T cell receptor beta chain comes out of a study of tissue T cells after allogeneic stem cell transplantation. Study background: Pathologist review favored tissue samples showing histologically apparent lymphocytes.

TCRdb's copy holds only in-frame clones and misses some; the assay was immunoSEQ multiplex PCR. The data contain about 5,600 clones, more than 55% of them singletons. Here the sequenced sample was duodenum tissue, taken at autopsy. The clonotype was recovered from a woman aged 18 to 55 with breast cancer.

The CDR3 region is CASRGGAGYTF. In DNA, the CDR3 is TGTGCCAGCAGGGGGGGAGCTGGCTACACCTTC. The V call is TRBV12-3 or TRBV12-4, the J call TRBJ1-2; perhaps TRBD1 as D (5 bases). The CDR3 covers 11 residues. The V end was cut by 6 bases, the J end by 7 bases, with 9 bases between.